This TCR beta chain was documented in a study of blood T cell repertoires in COVID-19. Study as a whole: The United States, Italy and Spain provided the acute and convalescent COVID-19 samples. In each case, the material was cDNA or gDNA derived from T cells, B-cell-depleted T cells, or PBMCs.

Original analysis: Estimation of nucleated cell counts was performed using reference gene primer amplification. Data came from immunoSEQ multiplex PCR; TCRdb stores just in-frame clones and leaves some out. The V and J calls and clone size come from that table; D and trimming were worked out from the DNA. The table shows tens of thousands of clones, with 91% occurring only once. This TCR derives from a human donor with active COVID-19. The donor label of this sample is uncertain. Specimen: peripheral blood.

Here the CDR3 DNA reads TGCGCCAGCAGTGAGTCGCGGGGTGGCGAAGCTTTCTTT. Its protein is CASSESRGGEAFF. The V and J genes are TRBV10-2 and TRBJ1-1; D is ambiguous. CDR1 and CDR2 from the germline V gene are WSHSY and SAAADI. V shed 0 bases and J shed 8 bases, with 10 bases lying between them. The CDR3 length is 13 residues.